The 5 T cell receptor beta chains below all came from one sample that was sequenced in a study of control samples from healthy donors and cancer patients. TCRdb keeps only in-frame clones here, not all; method: immunoSEQ multiplex PCR. The sample carries some 100,000 clones, roughly 89% recorded once. Specimen: blood. The receptors shown here come from a woman aged 50 to 60 in good health.

The V and J genes are TRBV5-8 and TRBJ2-3, with D perhaps TRBD1 (6 bases). The CDR3 contains 12 residues. Deletions cut 6 bases from V and 1 base from J, with 6 bases between. The V gene's germline CDR1 is SGHTS and CDR2 YDEGEE. The CDR3 is CASKGGTDTQYF. In DNA form, the CDR3 reads TGTGCCAGCAAGGGGGGCACAGATACGCAGTATTTT.

Concerning this clone: The sample holds other DNA sequences that translate to the same CDR3. V usage is TRBV5-1 and J usage is TRBJ2-5; 8 bases line up with TRBD1. The CDR3 is 16 residues long. The junction had 11 bases not matched to a gene; V was cut back by 4 bases and J by 3 bases. The germline CDR1 and CDR2 sequences are SGHRS and YFSETQ. The CDR3 reads CASSPRQGPVEETQYF. In DNA, the CDR3 is TGCGCCAGCAGCCCTCGACAGGGGCCGGTTGAAGAGACCCAGTACTTC.

The CDR3: CASKQGSGANVLTF. The CDR3 DNA sequence: TGTGCCAGTAAGCAGGGGTCTGGGGCCAACGTCCTGACTTTC. The rearrangement uses TRBV19 and TRBJ2-6; D is perhaps TRBD1 (6 bases). This CDR3 is built from 14 residues. Trimming shortened V by 7 bases and J by 1 base, and 8 bases separated the two germline ends. Germline assignment: CDR1 LNHDA and CDR2 SQIVND (reference sequence).

This clone has just a few counts. The chain joins TRBV4-2 to TRBJ1-5; 10 nucleotides agree with TRBD1. There are 18 residues in the CDR3. V dropped 1 base and J dropped 4; count of bases not matched to a gene: 10. Germline V lookup: CDR1 LGHNA, CDR2 YNFKEQ. In DNA form, the CDR3 reads TGTGCCAGCAGCCAAGGTTCCGGGACAGGGGTTTCAAATCAGCCCCAGCATTTT. This encodes CASSQGSGTGVSNQPQHF.

The V and J genes are TRBV2 and TRBJ2-3; weak D call: TRBD1 (7 bases). The CDR3 is 16 residues long. Germline V gene data show CDR1 as SNHLY and CDR2 as FYNNEI. Between the trimmed V and J ends, which lost 6 bases and 1 base, there was a span of 17 bases. The CDR3 nucleotides read TGTGCCAGCAGGAGGCAGGGGGACTTTGGCACAGATACGCAGTATTTT. Its protein product is CASRRQGDFGTDTQYF. Drawing the rest from reference TRBV2 and TRBJ2-3, the complete variable domain is EPEVTQTPSHQVTQMGQEVILRCVPISNHLYFYWYRQILGQKVEFLVSFYNNEISEKSEIFDDQFSVERPDGSNFTLKIRSTKLEDSAMYFCASRRQGDFGTDTQYFGPGTRLTVL.